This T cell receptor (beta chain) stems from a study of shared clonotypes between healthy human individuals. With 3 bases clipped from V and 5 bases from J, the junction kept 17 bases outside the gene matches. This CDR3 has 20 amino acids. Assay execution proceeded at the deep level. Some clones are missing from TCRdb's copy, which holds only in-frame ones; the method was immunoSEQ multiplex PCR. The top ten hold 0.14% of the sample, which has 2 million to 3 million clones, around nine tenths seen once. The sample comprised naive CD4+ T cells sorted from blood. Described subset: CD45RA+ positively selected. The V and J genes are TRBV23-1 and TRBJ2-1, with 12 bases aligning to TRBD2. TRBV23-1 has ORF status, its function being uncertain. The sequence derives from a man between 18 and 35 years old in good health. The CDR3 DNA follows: TGCGCCAGCAGTCACCTAAGAGGGGCTAGCGGGGGGGATTTGGACAATGAGCAGTTCTTC. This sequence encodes CASSHLRGASGGDLDNEQFF.